This TCR beta chain was captured in a study of CD8 T cells in ankylosing spondylitis. J lost 2 bases, V lost 5 bases, and 5 bases had no gene match. Germline assignment: CDR1 SGHTA and CDR2 FQGNSA. This CDR3 comprises 14 residues. There are many counts of this clonotype. TCR beta libraries were made by quantitative 5'-RACE with molecular barcodes. TCRdb ran MiXCR on the 5' RACE reads and lists one entry per CDR3 protein. The profile covers approximately 260,000 distinct CDR3 sequences, with over 8.5% appearing a single time and 6.5% to 7% taken by the ten largest. The clonotype was recovered from a male donor with ankylosing spondylitis or in good health (not recorded which). The sample consisted of blood, either unsorted or a sorted T cell fraction (not recorded which). The genes are TRBV7-2 and TRBJ1-2; 7 positions agree with TRBD1. The CDR3 DNA is TGTGCCAGCAGCCCCCGACAGGGCAACTATGGCTACACCTTC. Protein sequence: CASSPRQGNYGYTF.